The clone carrying this T cell receptor (beta chain) was observed a handful of times. Its antigen is currently unknown. V lost 7 bases, J lost 1 base, and 26 bases lay in between. The CDR3 sequence is 18 residues long. Germline V gene sequence: CDR1 SNHLY, CDR2 FYNNEI. The data stem from a study of pediatric ulcerative colitis. Study-level information: Ulcerative colitis patients had pancolitis or left-sided colitis, with confirming histology.

Rectal tissue came from one to two pinch biopsies taken at colonoscopy. The assay was run at survey level. Clones were read by immunoSEQ multiplex PCR, and TCRdb kept only the in-frame ones, dropping some. The table records roughly 49,000 clones, 60% to 85% of them present only once. Study-level results: Some T cells in rectal biopsies may come from blood, especially with overt colitis. No controls had the two rectal clonotypes shared by ulcerative colitis patients.

The sequence came from a girl aged 5 to 17 with moderate ulcerative colitis. The sample was gut tissue. The chain links TRBV2 to TRBJ2-7, with D perhaps matching TRBD1 (7 bases). In DNA form, the CDR3 reads TGTGCCAGCATGGGGGCTCGGAGGGACAGAGCGTTATCCTACGAGCAGTACTTC. Translating gives CASMGARRDRALSYEQYF.